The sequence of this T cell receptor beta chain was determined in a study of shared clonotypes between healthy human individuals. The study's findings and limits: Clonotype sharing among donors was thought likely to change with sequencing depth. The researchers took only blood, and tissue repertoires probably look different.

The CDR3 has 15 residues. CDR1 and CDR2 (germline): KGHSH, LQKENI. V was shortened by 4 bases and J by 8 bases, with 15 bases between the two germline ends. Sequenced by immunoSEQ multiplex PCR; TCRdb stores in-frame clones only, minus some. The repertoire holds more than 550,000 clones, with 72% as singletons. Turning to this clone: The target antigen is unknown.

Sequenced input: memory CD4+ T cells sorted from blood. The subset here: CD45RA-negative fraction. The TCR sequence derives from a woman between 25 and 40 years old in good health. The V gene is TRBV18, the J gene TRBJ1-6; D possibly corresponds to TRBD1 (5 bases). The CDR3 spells CASSRDPVGDSPLHF. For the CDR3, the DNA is TGTGCCAGCTCACGGGACCCCGTGGGGGATTCACCCCTCCACTTT.